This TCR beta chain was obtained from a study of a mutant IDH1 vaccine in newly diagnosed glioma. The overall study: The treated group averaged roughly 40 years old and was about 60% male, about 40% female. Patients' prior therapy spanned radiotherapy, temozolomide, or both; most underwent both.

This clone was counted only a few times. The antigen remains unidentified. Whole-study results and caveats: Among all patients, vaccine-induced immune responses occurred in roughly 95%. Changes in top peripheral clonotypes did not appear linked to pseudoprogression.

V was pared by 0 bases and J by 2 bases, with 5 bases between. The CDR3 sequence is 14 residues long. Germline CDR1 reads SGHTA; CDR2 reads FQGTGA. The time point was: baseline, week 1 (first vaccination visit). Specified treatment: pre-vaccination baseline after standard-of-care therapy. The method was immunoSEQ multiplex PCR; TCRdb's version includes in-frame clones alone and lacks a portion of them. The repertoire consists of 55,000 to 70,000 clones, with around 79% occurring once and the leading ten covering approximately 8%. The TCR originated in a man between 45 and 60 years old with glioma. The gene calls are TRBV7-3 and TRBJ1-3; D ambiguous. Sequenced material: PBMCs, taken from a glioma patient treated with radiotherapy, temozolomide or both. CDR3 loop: CASSLTATGNTIYF. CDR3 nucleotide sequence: TGTGCCAGCAGCTTAACAGCTACTGGAAACACCATATATTTT.